A selection of T cell receptor beta chains follows, all from one sample in a study of T cells in Graves' hyperthyroidism and ophthalmopathy. From the multiplex PCR reads, TCRdb called clonotypes with MiXCR, one entry per CDR3 protein. The data contain 600,000 to 650,000 distinct CDR3 sequences, roughly 20% of them singletons. The sequencing sample was made of blood. Source of these receptors: a man aged 25-45 years with Graves' ophthalmopathy. CDR3s include the opening cysteine and the closing phenylalanine or tryptophan. D genes are given only for firm matches. Some rows have no size entry. The others give once, few or many, or a class for an expanded clone.

clone_size: -; d_call: -; j_call: TRBJ1-2; v_call: TRBV15; cdr3_nt: TGTGCCACCAGCAGAGATCCACCCCGGTATGGCTACACCTTC; cdr3_aa: CATSRDPPRYGYTF
clone_size: -; d_call: TRBD2; j_call: TRBJ2-5; v_call: TRBV4-1; cdr3_nt: TGTGCCAGCAGCCCAGGACTAGCGGGAGGCGAAGAGACCCAGTACTTC; cdr3_aa: CASSPGLAGGEETQYF
clone_size: -; d_call: TRBD2; j_call: TRBJ2-5; v_call: TRBV6-1; cdr3_nt: TGTGCCAGCAGTTATCTAGCGGGACCTCAAGAGACCCAGTACTTC; cdr3_aa: CASSYLAGPQETQYF
clone_size: few; d_call: -; j_call: TRBJ2-3; v_call: TRBV5-5; cdr3_nt: TGTGCCAGCAGCTTGACTAGATCCCTTATAGATACGCAGTATTTT; cdr3_aa: CASSLTRSLIDTQYF
clone_size: -; d_call: TRBD2; j_call: TRBJ2-3; v_call: TRBV18; cdr3_nt: TGTGCCAGCTCATCGCCTGGTCTAGCGGGAGGTTCAGATACGCAGTATTTT; cdr3_aa: CASSSPGLAGGSDTQYF
clone_size: many; d_call: -; j_call: TRBJ1-1; v_call: TRBV7-9; cdr3_nt: TGTGCCAGCAGCTTCGGGAACTCTGAAGCTTTCTTT; cdr3_aa: CASSFGNSEAFF
clone_size: -; d_call: -; j_call: TRBJ2-3; v_call: TRBV6-1; cdr3_nt: TGTGCCAGCAGTGACGAAGGGAGCACAGATACGCAGTATTTT; cdr3_aa: CASSDEGSTDTQYF
clone_size: -; d_call: TRBD1; j_call: TRBJ2-2; v_call: TRBV29-1; cdr3_nt: TGCAGCGCCCGACAGGGCGCTGACGGGGAGCTGTTTTTT; cdr3_aa: CSARQGADGELFF
clone_size: many; d_call: -; j_call: TRBJ1-5; v_call: TRBV20-1; cdr3_nt: TGCAGTGCTAGAGATCGGATAGGGGCTAGCAATCAGCCCCAGCATTTT; cdr3_aa: CSARDRIGASNQPQHF
clone_size: many; d_call: TRBD2; j_call: TRBJ2-1; v_call: TRBV27; cdr3_nt: TGTGCCAGCACCATCTCCAGGGCCCTAGCGGGAGGTAGATACAATGAGCAGTTCTTC; cdr3_aa: CASTISRALAGGRYNEQFF
clone_size: -; d_call: TRBD2; j_call: TRBJ2-7; v_call: TRBV30; cdr3_nt: TGTGCCTGGAGCACTAGCGGGAGTTTCGAGCAGTACTTC; cdr3_aa: CAWSTSGSFEQYF
clone_size: -; d_call: -; j_call: TRBJ2-1; v_call: TRBV6-1; cdr3_nt: TGTGCCAGTTTTGGCCATGAGCAGTTCTTC; cdr3_aa: CASFGHEQFF
clone_size: -; d_call: TRBD2; j_call: TRBJ2-1; v_call: TRBV19; cdr3_nt: TGTGCCAGTAAGACTAGCGGGGCGTACAATGAGCAGTTCTTC; cdr3_aa: CASKTSGAYNEQFF
clone_size: many; d_call: -; j_call: TRBJ1-5; v_call: TRBV28; cdr3_nt: TGTGCCAGCACGCTGGGCAATCAGCCCCAGCATTTT; cdr3_aa: CASTLGNQPQHF
clone_size: -; d_call: TRBD1; j_call: TRBJ1-5; v_call: TRBV19; cdr3_nt: TGTGCCAGTAGCCGGGACAGCGCTCCTAATCAGCCCCAGCATTTT; cdr3_aa: CASSRDSAPNQPQHF
clone_size: few; d_call: TRBD1; j_call: TRBJ1-2; v_call: TRBV12-3/TRBV12-4; cdr3_nt: TGTGCCAGCAGTTTATCGGGGACAGGGCATGGCTACACCTTC; cdr3_aa: CASSLSGTGHGYTF
clone_size: many; d_call: -; j_call: TRBJ2-1; v_call: TRBV3-1; cdr3_nt: TGTGCCAGCAGCCAAGTTGATCCCAATGAGCAGTTCTTC; cdr3_aa: CASSQVDPNEQFF
clone_size: few; d_call: -; j_call: TRBJ1-1; v_call: TRBV19; cdr3_nt: TGTGCCAGTAGCGAACAGGGCGCCACTGAAGCTTTCTTT; cdr3_aa: CASSEQGATEAFF
clone_size: -; d_call: -; j_call: TRBJ2-1; v_call: TRBV24-1; cdr3_nt: TGTGCCACCAGTGATCGGGGGAGTCTTAACAATGAGCAGTTCTTC; cdr3_aa: CATSDRGSLNNEQFF
clone_size: few; d_call: -; j_call: TRBJ2-3; v_call: TRBV4-1; cdr3_nt: TGCGCCAGCAGCCAACGGCAGGCAAGCACAGATACGCAGTATTTT; cdr3_aa: CASSQRQASTDTQYF
clone_size: few; d_call: TRBD1; j_call: TRBJ1-2; v_call: TRBV2; cdr3_nt: TGTGCCAGCAGTGTGGGACAGGGTAGCTATGGCTACACCTTC; cdr3_aa: CASSVGQGSYGYTF
clone_size: few; d_call: TRBD1; j_call: TRBJ2-2; v_call: TRBV27; cdr3_nt: TGTGCCAGCAGTTTAGGGGGACAGCGCACCGGGGAGCTGTTTTTT; cdr3_aa: CASSLGGQRTGELFF
clone_size: -; d_call: TRBD2; j_call: TRBJ2-1; v_call: TRBV20-1; cdr3_nt: TGCAGTGCTAGAGATCGCCTAGCGGGAGCCAATGAGCAGTTCTTC; cdr3_aa: CSARDRLAGANEQFF
clone_size: many; d_call: -; j_call: TRBJ1-1; v_call: TRBV12-3/TRBV12-4; cdr3_nt: TGTGCCAGCAGTTTAGGGGGGGCCACTGAAGCTTTCTTT; cdr3_aa: CASSLGGATEAFF
clone_size: -; d_call: TRBD1; j_call: TRBJ1-4; v_call: TRBV11-2; cdr3_nt: TGTGCCAGCAGCTTAGATCGGACAGGGAGGAAACTGTTTTTT; cdr3_aa: CASSLDRTGRKLFF
clone_size: few; d_call: TRBD2; j_call: TRBJ2-3; v_call: TRBV9; cdr3_nt: TGTGCCAGCAGCGTAGTCTCGGGGGGGGGTCGAGATACGCAGTATTTT; cdr3_aa: CASSVVSGGGRDTQYF
clone_size: many; d_call: -; j_call: TRBJ2-7; v_call: TRBV28; cdr3_nt: TGTGCCAGCAGGTATAAGAGCTCCTACGAGCAGTACTTC; cdr3_aa: CASRYKSSYEQYF
clone_size: -; d_call: TRBD1; j_call: TRBJ2-7; v_call: TRBV28; cdr3_nt: TGTGCCAGCAGGCCGCACCGGGACAGGCCAAGGGAGCAGTACTTC; cdr3_aa: CASRPHRDRPREQYF
clone_size: -; d_call: -; j_call: TRBJ1-1; v_call: TRBV12-3/TRBV12-4; cdr3_nt: TGTGCCAGCAGCTTACGAGTTAAGAACACTGAAGCTTTCTTT; cdr3_aa: CASSLRVKNTEAFF
clone_size: few; d_call: -; j_call: TRBJ2-3; v_call: TRBV5-1; cdr3_nt: TGCGCCAGCAGCTACCGGACGGGACCAGATACGCAGTATTTT; cdr3_aa: CASSYRTGPDTQYF
clone_size: -; d_call: -; j_call: TRBJ2-3; v_call: TRBV9; cdr3_nt: TGTGCCAGCAGCGAGGGCGGATCCGGCACAGATACGCAGTATTTT; cdr3_aa: CASSEGGSGTDTQYF
clone_size: many; d_call: TRBD2; j_call: TRBJ2-1; v_call: TRBV11-2; cdr3_nt: TGTGCCAGCAGCTTTTTGGGGCTAGCGGGAGCGTTACGTAGTGAGCAGTTCTTC; cdr3_aa: CASSFLGLAGALRSEQFF
clone_size: many; d_call: -; j_call: TRBJ2-1; v_call: TRBV2; cdr3_nt: TGTGCCAGCAGTGAGCAAGCCAGCTCCTACAATGAGCAGTTCTTC; cdr3_aa: CASSEQASSYNEQFF
clone_size: many; d_call: -; j_call: TRBJ2-1; v_call: TRBV5-1; cdr3_nt: TGCGCCAGCAGCGACCAGGTCAGCTCCTACAATGAGCAGTTCTTC; cdr3_aa: CASSDQVSSYNEQFF
clone_size: -; d_call: TRBD1; j_call: TRBJ2-7; v_call: TRBV7-9; cdr3_nt: TGTGCCAGCAGCCCGCCCGCAGGGGGTTCCGACGAGCAGTACTTC; cdr3_aa: CASSPPAGGSDEQYF
clone_size: few; d_call: TRBD1; j_call: TRBJ1-4; v_call: TRBV6-1; cdr3_nt: TGTGCCAGCAGCTGGGGAGCAGGGGGCGAAGGTGAAAAACTGTTTTTT; cdr3_aa: CASSWGAGGEGEKLFF
clone_size: many; d_call: -; j_call: TRBJ1-2; v_call: TRBV24-1; cdr3_nt: TGTGCCACCCCTTTAAGGACGCCCTATGGCTACACCTTC; cdr3_aa: CATPLRTPYGYTF
clone_size: many; d_call: TRBD2; j_call: TRBJ2-2; v_call: TRBV7-2; cdr3_nt: TGTGCCAGCAGTCTAGCGGGGCACACCGGGGAGCTGTTTTTT; cdr3_aa: CASSLAGHTGELFF
clone_size: few; d_call: TRBD1; j_call: TRBJ2-5; v_call: TRBV20-1; cdr3_nt: TGCAGTGCGAGGACAGGGGGCTCGGATTTTCAAGAGACCCAGTACTTC; cdr3_aa: CSARTGGSDFQETQYF
clone_size: many; d_call: TRBD1; j_call: TRBJ1-1; v_call: TRBV2; cdr3_nt: TGTGCCAGCAGTGAAGAGACAGGGATAAACACTGAAGCTTTCTTT; cdr3_aa: CASSEETGINTEAFF